The 3 T cell receptor beta chains presented below share a single source sample, sequenced in a study of cytotoxic CD8 clonotypes in ibrutinib-treated CLL. Here immunoSEQ multiplex PCR was the method, and the copy in TCRdb shows in-frame clones only, minus some. The data contain about 97,000 clones, approximately 71% of them singletons. The specimen comprised PBMCs, sampled after 24 months of ibrutinib treatment. These receptors originate from a human donor with chronic lymphocytic leukemia.

This clone was detected once. The genes are TRBV18 and TRBJ1-2; a possible D gene is TRBD1 (6 bases). With 6 bases removed from V and 3 bases from J, the gap between germline ends came to 17 bases. CDR1 KGHSH and CDR2 LQKENI come from the germline V gene. The CDR3 is 15 amino acids. This chain's CDR3 is CASSPTGENYYGYTF. The DNA for the CDR3 is TGTGCCAGCTCCCCGACAGGTGAAAATTACTATGGCTACACCTTC.

This chain links TRBV30 with TRBJ2-7; either TRBD1 or TRBD2 may fit D (5 bases each). The germline V gene has CDR1 GTSNPN and CDR2 SVGIG (reference sequence). The length of the CDR3 is 11 residues. The V end lost 1 base, the J end lost 4 bases, and 5 bases lay between the germline ends. The CDR3 sequence is CAWSGGYEQYF. The CDR3 DNA sequence: TGTGCCTGGAGTGGGGGGTACGAGCAGTACTTC.

The chain carries TRBV6-1 and TRBJ2-1; D not resolved. The germline V and J ends were trimmed by 7 bases and 0 bases, with 10 bases remaining between them. The length of the CDR3 is 14 residues. The germline V gene has CDR1 MNHNS and CDR2 SASEGT. In DNA, the CDR3 is TGTGCCAGCACGCGGCCTAGCTCCTACAATGAGCAGTTCTTC. It translates to CASTRPSSYNEQFF.